These 9 T cell receptor beta chains came from one sample sequenced in a study of blood T cell repertoires in COVID-19 (dated by TCRdb to about 2020). The library was generated by the immunoSEQ multiplex PCR assay. TCRdb obtained this table from immuneACCESS and retained in-frame rearrangements with V and J assigned. These tables miss some clones; where compared with another copy, unresolved V genes account for less than half of the shortfall, and the remainder is unexplained. The sample table shows tens of thousands of clones, and approximately 91% are seen once. The top ten clonotypes cover approximately 1.6% of the sample. The sequencing input was peripheral blood. The receptors were gathered from a human donor in a cohort sampled during active COVID-19.

The chain links TRBV28 to TRBJ1-2; 9 positions agree with TRBD1. Germline CDR1 and CDR2: MDHEN and SYDVKM. This CDR3 has 16 amino acids. Trimming took 5 bases from V and 2 from J; bases not matched to a gene: 9. CDR3 loop: CASSTPPGQGNYGYTF. The CDR3 DNA reads as TGTGCCAGCAGTACTCCTCCGGGACAGGGAAACTATGGCTACACCTTC.

The V call is TRBV3-1 (or the pseudogene TRBV3-2), the J call TRBJ2-1; 8 bases line up with TRBD1. The germline CDR1 and CDR2 sequences are LGHDT and YNNKEL (reference sequence). There are 15 residues in the CDR3. V gave up 6 bases and J gave up 6 bases; unmatched junction bases: 10. In DNA form, the CDR3 reads TGTGCCAGCAGTCTTACCGGACAGGGCCCCAATGAGCAGTTCTTC. Residues: CASSLTGQGPNEQFF.

CDR3 loop: CASSIGTSGHTGELFF. The CDR3 DNA follows: TGTGCCAGTAGTATTGGGACTAGCGGACACACCGGGGAGCTGTTTTTT. The chain combines TRBV19 with TRBJ2-2; 11 bases are a match to TRBD2. There are 16 residues in the CDR3. Germline V gene lookup returns CDR1 LNHDA and CDR2 SQIVND (reference sequence). Trimming removed 3 bases from V and 3 bases from J; junction bases left unmatched: 3.

The CDR3: CASSVLAPGYNEQFF. The CDR3 nucleotides are TGTGCCAGCAGTGTACTAGCGCCGGGCTACAATGAGCAGTTCTTC. V is TRBV6-2 or TRBV6-3 and J is TRBJ2-1, with TRBD2 matching 7 bases. Germline assignment: CDR1 MNHEY and CDR2 SVGEGT. Trimming took 5 bases from V and 3 from J; bases not matched to a gene: 7. The CDR3 consists of 15 residues.

The rearrangement joins TRBV20-1 to TRBJ2-7; a weak D match, TRBD1 (6 bases). From germline, CDR1 is DFQATT and CDR2 SNEGSKA (reference sequence). This CDR3 is 15 amino acids long. V lost 3 bases and J lost 3, with 18 bases in between. This CDR3 reads CSASTSLRGGYEQYF. For the CDR3, the DNA is TGCAGTGCTAGTACGAGCTTGAGAGGGGGCTACGAGCAGTACTTC.

The V and J genes are TRBV4-2 and TRBJ2-7; maybe TRBD2 (7 bases). In germline, CDR1 is LGHNA, CDR2 YNFKEQ. V was pared by 1 base and J by 0 bases, with 13 bases between. This CDR3 contains 16 residues. CDR3 region: CASSQGEGGSSYEQYF. CDR3 in DNA: TGTGCCAGCAGCCAAGGGGAGGGGGGAAGCTCCTACGAGCAGTACTTC.

This clone has only one observation. Here the CDR3 reads CASKSGLAGAGELFF. The CDR3, as DNA: TGTGCCAGCAAATCCGGACTAGCGGGAGCTGGGGAGCTGTTTTTT. The chain combines TRBV28 with TRBJ2-2, with TRBD2 matching over 13 bases. Germline V lookup: CDR1 MDHEN, CDR2 SYDVKM. V lost 7 bases, J lost 8 bases, and 7 bases stayed unmatched. The CDR3 runs to 15 residues.

J is TRBJ2-1 and V is TRBV5-5; 11 positions agree with TRBD2. The CDR3 covers 15 residues. V was pared by 0 bases and J by 9 bases, with 5 bases of the junction left unmatched. CDR1 and CDR2 (germline): SGHKS, YYEKEE (reference sequence). The CDR3 sequence is CASSLEQLAGVEQFF. The CDR3, as DNA: TGTGCCAGCAGCTTGGAGCAACTAGCGGGAGTTGAGCAGTTCTTC.

This clone was counted a single time. The chain has TRBV21-1 and TRBJ1-4; no check of the table's D call, TRBD1, against the DNA was made. TRBV21-1 is termed a pseudogene. The CDR3 runs 18 residues. The CDR3 region has the DNA TGTGCCAGCAGCAAAGCCTCCGGGACAGCCGAAACTAATGAAAAACTGTTTTTT. This sequence encodes CASSKASGTAETNEKLFF.